The 10 T cell receptor beta chains listed next were all sequenced from one sample in a study of blood T cells in healthy people across ages. Combining a sample-barcoded 5' primer with a J-beta primer mix, a second PCR ran for roughly 7 to 12 cycles. TCRdb processed the 5' RACE reads anew with MiXCR; each CDR3 protein has one entry. The table includes roughly 1 million distinct CDR3 sequences, under 30% detected once. The sample also formed part of further work on T cells of mothers and their children.

Sequenced sample: blood. These receptors originate from a girl aged 2 to 10 in good health.

This chain uses TRBV6-5 with TRBJ2-1; either TRBD1 or TRBD2 may supply D (5 bases each). The CDR3 is 15 amino acids. The V end lost 2 bases, the J end lost 9 bases, and 17 bases lay between the germline ends. CDR1 and CDR2 (germline): MNHEY, SVGAGI. The CDR3 sequence is CASSYTTNGGIEQFF. CDR3 nucleotide sequence: TGTGCCAGCAGTTACACTACTAATGGGGGAATTGAGCAGTTCTTC.

V gene TRBV13 combines with J gene TRBJ2-7; 7 bases match TRBD1. The CDR3 has 13 residues. J was trimmed by 2 bases and V by 7 bases; bases with no gene match: 5. Germline V gene data show CDR1 as PRHDT and CDR2 as FYEKMQ (reference sequence). CDR3 nucleotide sequence: TGTGCCAGCATCAACAGGGGCACCTACGAGCAGTACTTC. Residues: CASINRGTYEQYF.

V usage is TRBV28 and J usage is TRBJ2-5, with D possibly called TRBD1 or TRBD2 (6 bases each). The CDR3 is made up of 15 amino acids. Germline assignment: CDR1 MDHEN and CDR2 SYDVKM. The V end was cut by 3 bases, the J end by 4 bases, with 15 bases between. The CDR3 DNA sequence: TGTGCCAGCAGTTTGCGGGGCAGGGGAATAGAGACCCAGTACTTC. This codes for CASSLRGRGIETQYF.

This clonotype was seen a few times. CDR3 protein: CSARHAGDMNTEAFF. The CDR3 DNA sequence: TGCAGTGCTAGGCATGCAGGGGACATGAACACTGAAGCTTTCTTT. The J gene is TRBJ1-1, the V gene TRBV20-1; a possible D gene is TRBD1 (6 bases). Germline V CDR1 and CDR2: DFQATT, SNEGSKA (reference sequence). Between the trimmed V and J ends, which lost 3 bases and 0 bases, there was a span of 14 bases. The CDR3 totals 15 residues.

The chain has TRBV7-3 and TRBJ1-1; D ambiguous. The CDR3 length is 10 residues. V lost 1 base, J lost 10 bases, and 4 bases lay in between. The germline CDR1 and CDR2 sequences are SGHTA and FQGTGA. The CDR3 loop is CASSLIGAFF. CDR3 bases: TGTGCCAGCAGCTTAATTGGAGCTTTCTTT.

The rearrangement uses TRBV4-1 and TRBJ2-1; D unresolved. The end of the DNA is better explained by TRBJ2-7, so the J call may be wrong. From germline, CDR1 is MGHRA and CDR2 YSYEKL. The CDR3 totals 14 residues. The CDR3 here is CASSHMGLRDEQYF. The DNA of the CDR3 is TGCGCCAGCAGCCACATGGGCCTACGGGACGAGCAGTACTTC.

The chain uses TRBV20-1 and TRBJ2-1, with no clear D. Trimming took 0 bases from V and 5 from J, leaving 8 bases between them. From germline, CDR1 is DFQATT and CDR2 SNEGSKA (reference sequence). The CDR3 contains 13 residues. The CDR3 sequence is CSARDLGDNEQFF. DNA of the CDR3: TGCAGTGCTAGAGATCTTGGGGACAATGAGCAGTTCTTC.

The chain couples TRBV5-1 to TRBJ2-6; D is unclear. This CDR3 comprises 16 residues. CDR1 and CDR2 from the germline V gene are SGHRS and YFSETQ. The V end was cut by 0 bases, the J end by 4 bases, with 11 bases between. The CDR3 spells CASSLDAVDGANVLTF. DNA for the CDR3: TGCGCCAGCAGCTTGGACGCGGTAGACGGGGCCAACGTCCTGACTTTC.

This clonotype was found a few times. The rearrangement joins TRBV6-5 to TRBJ1-4; 9 positions agree with TRBD1. Unmatched junction bases numbered 11, after V lost 2 bases and J lost 1 base. Germline V gene lookup returns CDR1 MNHEY and CDR2 SVGAGI. This CDR3 is 19 amino acids long. CDR3 residues: CASSYNWDRATLTNEKLFF. The CDR3 coding sequence is TGTGCCAGCAGTTACAACTGGGACAGGGCAACCTTAACTAATGAAAAACTGTTTTTT.

The chain links TRBV20-1 to TRBJ2-3; the D is unclear. Per germline, CDR1 DFQATT and CDR2 SNEGSKA (reference sequence). The CDR3 spans 11 residues. Trimming removed 1 base at V and 4 bases at J, with 3 bases between. CDR3 region: CSARAADTQYF. CDR3 nucleotides: TGCAGTGCTAGAGCCGCAGATACGCAGTATTTT.